What follows are 23 T cell receptor beta chains derived from one specimen sequenced in a study of blood T cells in healthy people across ages. Sample-barcoded 5' priming and a J-beta primer mix drove a second PCR of roughly 6 to 12 cycles. TCRdb recomputed calls from the 5' RACE reads with MiXCR, one row per CDR3 protein. This table has roughly 700,000 distinct CDR3 sequences, approximately 50% appearing once. The sequenced sample was blood. The receptors stem from a woman aged 55-69 years in good health.

The V and J genes are TRBV20-1 and TRBJ2-1; no clear D gene. Trimming removed 6 bases from V and 5 bases from J, with 14 bases in between. Germline V gene data show CDR1 as DFQATT and CDR2 as SNEGSKA (reference sequence). The CDR3 is made up of 13 amino acids. DNA for the CDR3: TGCAGTGCCATCGGACGTCGTCACAATGAGCAGTTCTTC. Its protein is CSAIGRRHNEQFF.

The chain uses TRBV5-1 and TRBJ2-7; 9 positions match TRBD1. V was pared by 2 bases and J by 4 bases, with 7 bases of the junction left unmatched. CDR1 is SGHRS and CDR2 is YFSETQ in the germline V gene. The length of the CDR3 is 15 residues. The CDR3 reads CASSFSTGGIYEQYF. For the CDR3, the DNA is TGCGCCAGCAGCTTTTCGACAGGGGGAATTTACGAGCAGTACTTC. Combining the CDR3 with reference TRBV5-1 and TRBJ2-7 gives the whole variable domain KAGVTQTPRYLIKTRGQQVTLSCSPISGHRSVSWYQQTPGQGLQFLFEYFSETQRNKGNFPGRFSGRQFSNSRSEMNVSTLELGDSALYLCASSFSTGGIYEQYFGPGTRLTVT.

The chain uses TRBV4-1 and TRBJ2-4; 9 bases align to TRBD2. This CDR3 has 15 amino acids. The ends lost 4 bases at V and 13 bases at J; junction bases unmatched: 14. Germline lookup yields CDR1 MGHRA and CDR2 YSYEKL. This CDR3 reads CASSPGASGTGEQYF. The CDR3 nucleotides are TGCGCCAGCAGCCCCGGGGCTAGCGGGACCGGTGAGCAGTACTTC.

The chain carries TRBV9 and TRBJ2-5; TRBD1 might be the D (6 bases). The CDR3 has 16 amino acids. The V and J ends lost 0 bases and 2 bases respectively, with 14 bases between them. The germline CDR1 and CDR2 sequences are SGDLS and YYNGEE. CDR3 amino acids: CASSVVTGKGQETQYF. CDR3 in DNA: TGTGCCAGCAGCGTAGTTACAGGGAAGGGACAAGAGACCCAGTACTTC.

This clonotype was found a few times. The V gene is TRBV5-1, the J gene TRBJ1-2; possible D gene TRBD1, 5 bases. V gave up 0 bases and J gave up 4 bases, with 13 bases separating them. CDR3 length: 15 amino acids. CDR1 and CDR2 (germline): SGHRS, YFSETQ. CDR3 residues: CASSLESDTGYGYTF. CDR3 nucleotides: TGCGCCAGCAGCTTGGAATCCGACACAGGCTATGGCTACACCTTC.

This clonotype was picked up a small number of times. V gene TRBV20-1 combines with J gene TRBJ2-7, with D unclear. Germline V gene sequence: CDR1 DFQATT, CDR2 SNEGSKA (reference sequence). The CDR3 is made up of 14 amino acids. Trimming took 2 bases from V and 0 from J, leaving 11 bases between them. The CDR3 spells CSARMGMGSYEQYF. CDR3 coding DNA: TGCAGTGCTAGAATGGGCATGGGCTCCTACGAGCAGTACTTC.

V and J are TRBV27 and TRBJ2-2; 12 positions match TRBD2. The CDR3 totals 18 residues. The junction had 8 bases not matched to a gene; V was cut back by 4 bases and J by 2 bases. Germline CDR1 reads MNHEY; CDR2 reads SMNVEV (reference sequence). The DNA for the CDR3 is TGTGCCAGCAGTTCGCCCGGACTAGCGGGGAGAAACACCGGGGAGCTGTTTTTT. Translation: CASSSPGLAGRNTGELFF.

This clonotype was picked up a small number of times. The gene calls are TRBV29-1 and TRBJ1-1; a possible D gene is TRBD1 (6 bases). The CDR3 has 14 residues. Per germline, CDR1 SQVTM and CDR2 ANQGSEA. V was clipped by 7 bases and J by 2 bases, with 17 bases between them. DNA for the CDR3: TGCAGCGCCTCTTGGACAGCTGATAACACTGAAGCTTTCTTT. This sequence encodes CSASWTADNTEAFF. Using reference TRBV29-1 and TRBJ1-1 for the parts outside the CDR3, the full variable domain is SAVISQKPSRDICQRGTSLTIQCQVDSQVTMMFWYRQQPGQSLTLIATANQGSEATYESGFVIDKFPISRPNLTFSTLTVSNMSPEDSSIYLCSASWTADNTEAFFGQGTRLTVV.

The chain links TRBV7-9 to TRBJ2-2, with D possibly TRBD1 on 6 matching bases. Trimming took 6 bases from V and 0 from J, leaving 17 bases between them. This CDR3 is 17 amino acids long. Per the germline V gene, CDR1 is SEHNR and CDR2 is FQNEAQ (reference sequence). The CDR3 is CASRYYRDTTNTGELFF. CDR3 DNA sequence: TGTGCCAGCAGATATTACCGGGACACCACGAACACCGGGGAGCTGTTTTTT. Together with reference TRBV7-9 and TRBJ2-2, the CDR3 gives the full variable domain: DTGVSQNPRHKITKRGQNVTFRCDPISEHNRLYWYRQTLGQGPEFLTYFQNEAQLEKSRLLSDRFSAERPKGSFSTLEIQRTEQGDSAMYLCASRYYRDTTNTGELFFGEGSRLTVL.

The table lists this clonotype with a count of one. This chain links TRBV5-1 with TRBJ2-5, with D uncertain. Trimming removed 3 bases from V and 7 bases from J, with 19 bases in between. Germline CDR1 SGHRS, CDR2 YFSETQ. CDR3 length equals 15 residues. This CDR3 reads CASSSTNSLGGTQYF. The CDR3 coding sequence is TGCGCCAGCAGCTCGACCAACAGCTTAGGTGGGACCCAGTACTTC.

V usage is TRBV7-2 and J usage is TRBJ2-5, with D possibly TRBD1 on 5 matching bases. Trimming took off 1 base at V and 0 bases at J, with 9 bases between the two ends. Looked up from germline, CDR1 is SGHTA and CDR2 is FQGNSA. The CDR3 runs 15 residues. CDR3 DNA sequence: TGTGCCAGCAGCTTAGGACAGACCAACCAAGAGACCCAGTACTTC. Translation: CASSLGQTNQETQYF.

The chain has TRBV7-2 and TRBJ1-1; TRBD1 matches 9 bases. The V gene end was trimmed by 5 bases and the J gene end by 5 bases; junction bases not matched to a gene: 9. The germline CDR1 and CDR2 sequences are SGHTA and FQGNSA. The CDR3 consists of 15 residues. This CDR3 reads CASSRLNRGQTEAFF. The CDR3 region has the DNA TGTGCCAGCAGCCGACTGAACAGGGGGCAAACTGAAGCTTTCTTT. Full variable domain (outside the CDR3, taken from reference TRBV7-2 and TRBJ1-1): GAGVSQSPSNKVTEKGKDVELRCDPISGHTALYWYRQSLGQGLEFLIYFQGNSAPDKSGLPSDRFSAERTGGSVSTLTIQRTQQEDSAVYLCASSRLNRGQTEAFFGQGTRLTVV.

This clonotype has just a few counts. The V call is TRBV27, the J call TRBJ2-1, with D tentatively TRBD1 (5 bases). Germline V gene data show CDR1 as MNHEY and CDR2 as SMNVEV (reference sequence). The CDR3 has 14 residues. V lost 4 bases, J lost 7 bases, and 14 bases lay in between. Here the CDR3 reads CASSSTGGMNEQFF. CDR3 nucleotides: TGTGCCAGCAGTTCAACAGGTGGAATGAATGAGCAGTTCTTC.

This clonotype was seen a few times. A much larger clone lies one base from this, so it may be a read error. V is TRBV6-5 and J is TRBJ2-5; 9 nucleotides line up with TRBD2. CDR3 length: 16 residues. Germline CDR1 MNHEY, CDR2 SVGAGI. V gave up 0 bases and J gave up 11 bases; unmatched junction bases: 13. Written as DNA, the CDR3 is TGTGCCAGCAGTTACTCGTCCTCCAGCGGGAGGAGGGGGCAGTACTTC. It specifies CASSYSSSSGRRGQYF.

This clonotype was detected a few times. The V gene is TRBV12-3 or TRBV12-4, the J gene TRBJ2-2, with a tentative D call TRBD1 (5 bases). V was cut by 6 bases and J by 7 bases, with 9 bases left in between. The CDR3 spans 12 residues. CDR3 sequence: CASSLQVGELFF. The DNA of the CDR3 is TGTGCCAGCAGCCTACAGGTCGGGGAGCTGTTTTTT.

Regarding this clonotype: One base away lies a much larger clone, so this may be a sequencing read error. The rearrangement uses TRBV4-2 and TRBJ2-3; 7 bases are a match to TRBD2. The CDR3 is 14 amino acids. V lost 0 bases and J lost 8; bases outside the gene matches: 5. Germline CDR1 LGHNA, CDR2 YNFKEQ. The CDR3 DNA is TGTGCCAGCAGCCAAGAGCGGGAGCCAGGTACGCAGTATTTT. Protein product: CASSQEREPGTQYF.

This sequence joins TRBV4-2 and TRBJ1-2; 9 positions match TRBD1. CDR1 and CDR2 from the germline V gene are LGHNA and YNFKEQ. Trimming took 0 bases from V and 2 from J; bases not matched to a gene: 7. This CDR3 has 17 amino acids. The CDR3 spells CASSQDRGTGLNYGYTF. The CDR3, as DNA: TGTGCCAGCAGCCAAGATCGGGGGACAGGGTTGAACTATGGCTACACCTTC.

The chain uses TRBV7-3 and TRBJ2-3; TRBD2 might be the D (5 bases). Per germline, CDR1 SGHTA and CDR2 FQGTGA. Trimming took off 5 bases at V and 4 bases at J, with 16 bases between the two ends. The CDR3 sequence is 15 residues long. CDR3 region: CASSQLGTRADTQYF. DNA for the CDR3: TGTGCCAGCAGCCAACTAGGAACCCGGGCAGATACGCAGTATTTT.

The rearrangement uses TRBV21-1 and TRBJ1-1; the table's D call TRBD1 went unverified against the DNA. TRBV21-1 has pseudogene status. The CDR3 is 15 amino acids. The CDR3 coding sequence is TGTGCCAGCAGCCCGCGACAGGGGACGAACACTGAAGCTTTCTTT. The encoded protein is CASSPRQGTNTEAFF.

This chain joins TRBV7-2 and TRBJ1-1, with D possibly TRBD1 on 5 matching bases. This CDR3 is built from 14 residues. Between the trimmed V and J ends, which lost 0 bases and 4 bases, there was a span of 9 bases. Per germline, CDR1 SGHTA and CDR2 FQGNSA. The CDR3 DNA reads as TGTGCCAGCAGCTTAGCTCAGGGTAGCACTGAAGCTTTCTTT. This gives the protein CASSLAQGSTEAFF. The full variable domain, with the rest looked up from reference TRBV7-2 and TRBJ1-1, is GAGVSQSPSNKVTEKGKDVELRCDPISGHTALYWYRQSLGQGLEFLIYFQGNSAPDKSGLPSDRFSAERTGGSVSTLTIQRTQQEDSAVYLCASSLAQGSTEAFFGQGTRLTVV.

Only a few counts were recorded for this clonotype. This sequence joins TRBV7-3 and TRBJ2-3; 10 nucleotides align to TRBD2. V was pared by 6 bases and J by 4 bases, with 10 bases of the junction left unmatched. There are 16 residues in the CDR3. The germline CDR1 and CDR2 sequences are SGHTA and FQGTGA. The CDR3, as DNA: TGTGCCAGCAGTTCTAGGACTAGCGGCACGGCAGATACGCAGTATTTT. Translation gives CASSSRTSGTADTQYF.

CDR3 sequence (DNA): TGTGCCAGCAGCCTTGGACGAGCGCGGTATTTT. It encodes CASSLGRARYF. V gene TRBV7-2 combines with J gene TRBJ2-3; no clear D gene. This CDR3 spans 11 amino acids. The V end was cut by 5 bases, the J end by 14 bases, with 14 bases between. The germline CDR1 and CDR2 sequences are SGHTA and FQGNSA.

Regarding this clonotype: A read error is possible here, since a much larger clone lies one base away. V usage is TRBV7-9 and J usage is TRBJ1-5, with D possibly matching TRBD1 (6 bases). Germline values: CDR1 SEHNR, CDR2 FQNEAQ (reference sequence). This CDR3 contains 12 residues. Deletions cut 6 bases from V and 5 bases from J, with 8 bases between. Here the CDR3 reads CASSYRDQPQHF. CDR3 in DNA: TGTGCCAGCAGTTACAGGGATCAGCCCCAGCATTTT.